These 19 T cell receptor beta chains originate from one sample sequenced in a study of CXCR3-negative and CXCR3-positive naive CD8 T cells. The authors prepared UMI-labeled TRB cDNA libraries by 5' RACE. TCRdb reanalyzed the 5' RACE reads, giving one entry per CDR3 protein sequence and no DNA. This sample contains tens of thousands of distinct CDR3 sequences. Specimen: naive CXCR3- CD8+ T cells from blood. Subset defined: CD45RO-CCR7+CD27+CD95- naive CD8+ T cells lacking CXCR3 (TNR3-). The origin of the receptors is a human donor in good health. Some clones in this sample may be carry-over from other donors' samples.

The chain joins TRBV4-1 to TRBJ2-1; TCRdb returns TRBD2, unconfirmable since there is no DNA. This CDR3 has 17 residues. CDR1 and CDR2 from the germline V gene are MGHRA and YSYEKL. The CDR3 loop reads CASSQDVAGIPYNEQFF.

V is TRBV28 and J is TRBJ1-1; TCRdb lists TRBD1, though no DNA is available to test this call. Looked up from germline, CDR1 is MDHEN and CDR2 is SYDVKM. The CDR3 covers 16 residues. CDR3 residues: CASSPIIRGGNTEAFF.

This CDR3 is CASSESPEQFF. This chain connects TRBV25-1 to TRBJ2-1. Looked up from germline, CDR1 is MGHDK and CDR2 is SYGVNS. There are 11 residues in the CDR3.

The rearrangement uses TRBV29-1 and TRBJ2-1; TCRdb reports TRBD1, a call that lacks DNA to check it against. This CDR3 region has 13 residues. Germline V gene sequence: CDR1 SQVTM, CDR2 ANQGSEA. CDR3 protein: CSVDNTGDNEQFF.

The V gene is TRBV5-6, the J gene TRBJ1-2; TCRdb returns TRBD1, unconfirmable since there is no DNA. The length of the CDR3 is 13 residues. Germline CDR1 reads SGHDT; CDR2 reads YYEEEE. The chain's CDR3 is CASSPDRFRGYTF. The full variable domain, with the rest looked up from reference TRBV5-6 and TRBJ1-2, is DAGVTQSPTHLIKTRGQQVTLRCSPKSGHDTVSWYQQALGQGPQFIFQYYEEEERQRGNFPDRFSGHQFPNYSSELNVNALLLGDSALYLCASSPDRFRGYTFGSGTRLTVV.

The V call is TRBV29-1, the J call TRBJ1-4; TCRdb indicates TRBD1, and absent DNA this call remains unverified. Germline V gene data show CDR1 as SQVTM and CDR2 as ANQGSEA. This CDR3 has 11 amino acids. CDR3 residues: CSVVVGWGLFF. Combining the CDR3 with reference TRBV29-1 and TRBJ1-4 gives the whole variable domain SAVISQKPSRDICQRGTSLTIQCQVDSQVTMMFWYRQQPGQSLTLIATANQGSEATYESGFVIDKFPISRPNLTFSTLTVSNMSPEDSSIYLCSVVVGWGLFFGSGTQLSVL.

The chain uses TRBV4-3 and TRBJ2-1; TCRdb returns TRBD1, unconfirmable since there is no DNA. The CDR3 covers 15 residues. The germline V gene encodes CDR1 LGHNA and CDR2 YSLEER. The CDR3 spells CASSQGTATGNEQFF.

The V call is TRBV10-3, the J call TRBJ2-7; the TCRdb D gene call, TRBD1, has no DNA to confirm it. Germline CDR1 reads ENHRY; CDR2 reads SYGVKD. CDR3 length equals 21 residues. CDR3 residues: CAISERTGSGAGGQPTYEQYF.

This rearrangement joins TRBV10-3 to TRBJ2-7. This CDR3 spans 16 amino acids. The germline CDR1 and CDR2 sequences are ENHRY and SYGVKD. The CDR3 here is CAISESDGDSSYEQYF.

V usage is TRBV3-1 and J usage is TRBJ2-5; checking the TCRdb D call of TRBD2 is not possible without DNA. Germline V gives CDR1 LGHDT, CDR2 YNNKEL (reference sequence). The CDR3 extends over 15 amino acids. CDR3 loop: CASSREGLAKETQYF.

The V call is TRBV20-1, the J call TRBJ2-1; the TCRdb D gene call, TRBD2, has no DNA to confirm it. CDR3 length: 15 amino acids. Germline values: CDR1 DFQATT, CDR2 SNEGSKA (reference sequence). The CDR3 reads CSARALAGGDNEQFF.

The chain joins TRBV7-6 to TRBJ2-1; checking the TCRdb D call of TRBD1 is not possible without DNA. The CDR3 contains 14 residues. Germline V CDR1 and CDR2: SGHVS, FNYEAQ. The CDR3 spells CASSVGQGQNEQFF.

The rearrangement uses TRBV6-6 and TRBJ2-1; the D gene TCRdb calls, TRBD1, cannot be checked with no DNA. The CDR3 has 16 amino acids. Germline lookup yields CDR1 MNHNY and CDR2 SVGAGI (reference sequence). CDR3 sequence: CASSPPAGNTYNEQFF.

This clonotype is identified as medium-sized from frequency. The chain employs TRBV29-1 and TRBJ1-2. CDR3 size: 15 residues. CDR1 and CDR2 (germline): SQVTM, ANQGSEA. CDR3: CSVEAPVRETYGYTF. The full variable domain, with the rest looked up from reference TRBV29-1 and TRBJ1-2, is SAVISQKPSRDICQRGTSLTIQCQVDSQVTMMFWYRQQPGQSLTLIATANQGSEATYESGFVIDKFPISRPNLTFSTLTVSNMSPEDSSIYLCSVEAPVRETYGYTFGSGTRLTVV.

V is TRBV29-1 and J is TRBJ2-1. The germline gives CDR1 SQVTM, CDR2 ANQGSEA. The CDR3 is made up of 14 amino acids. The CDR3 spells CSVASGAPYNEQFF.

The CDR3 region is CASSFFGGSNQPQHF. The chain carries TRBV28 and TRBJ1-5; TCRdb's D gene call, TRBD1, goes unchecked for lack of DNA. The CDR3 totals 15 residues. Germline CDR1 and CDR2: MDHEN and SYDVKM.

This chain joins TRBV27 and TRBJ2-7; TCRdb indicates TRBD2, and absent DNA this call remains unverified. Per germline, CDR1 MNHEY and CDR2 SMNVEV (reference sequence). CDR3 size: 14 residues. The CDR3 region is CASSFTGRVYEQYF.

The chain recombines TRBV20-1 with TRBJ1-2. This CDR3 comprises 17 residues. Germline lookup yields CDR1 DFQATT and CDR2 SNEGSKA (reference sequence). This CDR3 is CSAREYLVAGPNYGYTF.

This sequence joins TRBV28 and TRBJ2-5; TCRdb outputs TRBD2, but without DNA this stays unchecked. CDR1 is MDHEN, CDR2 SYDVKM, per germline. The CDR3 has 17 amino acids. The CDR3 loop is CASSLAELASGAETQYF.